This is a list of T cell receptor beta chains from one sample in a study of blood T cell repertoires in COVID-19. Sequenced by immunoSEQ multiplex PCR; TCRdb stores in-frame clones only, minus some. The sample carries about 280,000 clones, about 90% recorded once. Sequencing was done on a sample of peripheral blood. The receptor source for this set is a young woman who had recovered from COVID-19. Each CDR3 is given with its conserved first and last residue. The order of the fields is V gene, J gene, D gene, clone size, CDR3 DNA, CDR3 protein. A D gene is named only where the DNA matches it firmly. Rows may omit the clone size; those that give it use once, few, many or a size class.

TRBV11-1	TRBJ2-1	TRBD2	.	TGTGCCAGCAGCTTGGAAGGGAGGGCCGACTACAATGAGCAGTTCTTC	CASSLEGRADYNEQFF
TRBV27	TRBJ2-1	TRBD2	.	TGTGCCAGCAGTTTAACTGGACTAGCGGGACGGTATGAGCAGTTCTTC	CASSLTGLAGRYEQFF
TRBV28	TRBJ2-1	TRBD2	once	TGTGCCAGCGCCGGCCGTAGCGGGAGCGATGAGCAGTTCTTC	CASAGRSGSDEQFF
TRBV5-6	TRBJ1-2	.	.	TGTGCCAGCAGCTTGGGAGTAGCGGGCTACACCTTC	CASSLGVAGYTF
TRBV2	TRBJ1-1	.	.	TGTGCCACGCAGGGAGGCGCTGAAGCTTTCTTT	CATQGGAEAFF
TRBV7-8	TRBJ1-4	.	.	TGTGCCAGCAGCTTAGGGAGCTTTAAGGAAAAACTGTTTTTT	CASSLGSFKEKLFF
TRBV6-5	TRBJ1-1	.	once	TGTGCCAGCAGCCTTGGGGGGGGGAACACTGAAGCTTTCTTT	CASSLGGGNTEAFF
TRBV5-6	TRBJ2-1	.	.	TGTGCCAGCAGCTATTTTCCACAAAGCTCCTACAATGAGCAGTTCTTC	CASSYFPQSSYNEQFF
TRBV7-2	TRBJ2-3	.	.	TGTGCCAGCAGCTTAGGTGGCGGCCTTAGCACAGATACGCAGTATTTT	CASSLGGGLSTDTQYF
TRBV6-4	TRBJ2-2	.	few	TGTGCCAGCAGTGGAACCGAGTCCGGGGAGCTGTTTTTT	CASSGTESGELFF
TRBV6-4	TRBJ2-3	TRBD2	.	TGTGCCAGCAGTGACTCCCAAGCGGGGGGGCCAGATACGCAGTATTTT	CASSDSQAGGPDTQYF
TRBV5-1	TRBJ2-7	.	.	TGCGCCAGCAGCTTCTGGGGGGAAGAGCAGTACTTC	CASSFWGEEQYF
TRBV5-4	TRBJ2-1	TRBD2	few	TGTGCCAGCAGCGCGACTAGCGGGGGGGAAAATGAGCAGTTCTTC	CASSATSGGENEQFF
TRBV19	TRBJ1-6	.	.	TGTGCCAGTCAAAGGGGCGTCTATAATTCACCCCTCCACTTT	CASQRGVYNSPLHF
TRBV2	TRBJ1-5	.	.	TGTGCCAGCAGCTACGAAGGGGATCAGCCCCAGCATTTT	CASSYEGDQPQHF
TRBV5-1	TRBJ2-5	.	.	TGCGCCAGCAGCTTGGGGCCGACAGAACAAGAGACCCAGTACTTC	CASSLGPTEQETQYF
TRBV7-2	TRBJ2-2	TRBD2	.	TGTGCCAGCAGCCCTCGGGAGGGCAGGTCCGGGGAGCTGTTTTTT	CASSPREGRSGELFF
TRBV27	TRBJ2-7	TRBD1	.	TGTGCCAGCAGTGGGACAGGAGTCTACGAGCAGTACTTC	CASSGTGVYEQYF
TRBV6-5	TRBJ2-7	TRBD2	.	TGTGCCAGCAGCCCCCGACTAGCGGGGGTCGGAGAGCAGTACTTC	CASSPRLAGVGEQYF
TRBV11-2	TRBJ2-3	.	.	TGTGCCAGCAGCTTATTGGGCCATAGCACAGATACGCAGTATTTT	CASSLLGHSTDTQYF
TRBV5-6	TRBJ2-1	.	.	TGTGCCAGCAGCTTGTTTTCCACTATATACAATGAGCAGTTCTTC	CASSLFSTIYNEQFF
TRBV6-5	TRBJ1-4	TRBD1	.	TGTGCCAGCAGCGACAGGGAGTATGAAAAACTGTTTTTT	CASSDREYEKLFF
TRBV25-1	TRBJ1-1	TRBD1	.	TGTGCCAGCAGTGAAATCGACAGGGACACTGAAGCTTTCTTT	CASSEIDRDTEAFF
TRBV7-6	TRBJ1-2	.	.	TGTGCCAGCAGCTTAGAAGCAGGGTCGGACTATGGCTACACCTTC	CASSLEAGSDYGYTF
TRBV10-3	TRBJ1-1	TRBD1	.	TGTGCCATCAGTGAGTCGGGAACAGGGGCTGAAGCTTTCTTT	CAISESGTGAEAFF
TRBV6-2/TRBV6-3	TRBJ1-1	TRBD1	.	TGTGCCAGCAGTTACAGGCCCTTTGCAGGGGGCTTAAAGAACACTGAAGCTTTCTTT	CASSYRPFAGGLKNTEAFF
TRBV19	TRBJ2-3	.	.	TGTGCCAGTAGTATTTTCCCTAACACAGATACGCAGTATTTT	CASSIFPNTDTQYF
TRBV7-2	TRBJ1-2	TRBD1	.	TGTGCCAGCAGCCCTAGGACAGGGAACTATGGCTACACCTTC	CASSPRTGNYGYTF
TRBV4-3	TRBJ2-2	.	few	TGCGCCAGCAGCCAAGACAGGGAGGTACCCGGGGAGCTGTTTTTT	CASSQDREVPGELFF
TRBV6-5	TRBJ1-5	TRBD1	.	TGTACCAGCAGGCACTCGGGACAGCTCAATCAGCCCCAGCATTTT	CTSRHSGQLNQPQHF
TRBV5-1	TRBJ2-7	.	.	TGCGCCAGCGGACTCGGCTACGAGCAGTACTTC	CASGLGYEQYF
TRBV19	TRBJ1-2	TRBD1	few	TGTGCCAGTAGATACTCTGGACAGGGATGGGCCAACTATGGCTACACCTTC	CASRYSGQGWANYGYTF
TRBV7-3	TRBJ2-3	TRBD1	.	TGTGCCAGCAGCCCACGATACAGGGGGACGCAGTATTTT	CASSPRYRGTQYF
TRBV28	TRBJ1-6	TRBD1	.	TGTGCCAGCAGTTTGGATAACAGGGGTCGGTCACCCCTCCACTTT	CASSLDNRGRSPLHF
TRBV3-1/TRBV3-2	TRBJ1-2	.	.	TGTGCCAGCAGCCGGACGACAGGAGCTAACTATGGCTACACCTTC	CASSRTTGANYGYTF
TRBV19	TRBJ1-2	TRBD1	.	TGTGCCAGTACTATACTCGGGACAGCTAACTATGGCTACACCTTC	CASTILGTANYGYTF
TRBV11-1	TRBJ2-3	.	.	TGTGCCAGCAGCTTCGCGGGGACTCGCACAGATACGCAGTATTTT	CASSFAGTRTDTQYF
TRBV11-2	TRBJ1-2	TRBD1	.	TGTGCCAGCAGCACAGCCCGGGACAGGGTTTGGGAGGGCTACACCTTC	CASSTARDRVWEGYTF
TRBV10-3	TRBJ1-5	TRBD1	.	TGTGCCATCACCCCTCTCCGGGACAGGGGAGGGCCCCAGCATTTT	CAITPLRDRGGPQHF
TRBV28	TRBJ2-7	TRBD1	.	TGTGCCAGCAGTCCGCGGGACAGGGGCAACGAGCAGTACTTC	CASSPRDRGNEQYF
TRBV6-5	TRBJ1-1	.	.	TGTGCCAGCAGCGGACACCCGGCTTCTGAAGCTTTCTTT	CASSGHPASEAFF
TRBV7-6	TRBJ2-3	.	.	TGTGCCAGCAGCCACCCGCTGCGACAGAGTAGCACAGATACGCAGTATTTT	CASSHPLRQSSTDTQYF
TRBV7-2	TRBJ2-1	TRBD2	.	TGTGCCAGCAGCTTAGCAGCGGGGGCTTCCTACAATGAGCAGTTCTTC	CASSLAAGASYNEQFF
TRBV3-1/TRBV3-2	TRBJ2-5	.	once	TGTGCCAGCAGCCGAGCTGGGGAGGTGGAGGAGACCCAGTACTTC	CASSRAGEVEETQYF